This TCR beta chain was identified during a study of blood T cell repertoires in COVID-19. Study-level information: The United States, Italy and Spain provided the acute and convalescent COVID-19 samples. Nucleic acid was either cDNA or gDNA, and it came from T cells, B-cell-depleted T cells, or PBMCs.

V dropped 6 bases and J dropped 8; count of bases not matched to a gene: 9. The CDR3 loop spans 13 amino acids. Looked up from germline, CDR1 is ENHRY and CDR2 is SYGVKD. In the source study's methods: Reference gene primer amplification gave estimated nucleated cell counts. Data came from immunoSEQ multiplex PCR; TCRdb stores just in-frame clones and leaves some out. Clone size and V and J calls were adopted from that table, with D and trimming inferred from the DNA. The profile covers a few hundred thousand clones, with 75% to 90% appearing a single time and around 0.8% taken by the ten largest. The chain combines TRBV10-3 with TRBJ1-2; 7 bases line up with TRBD1. The sequence derives from a man between 25 and 39 years old with acute or convalescent COVID-19. The material sequenced was peripheral blood. CDR3 residues: CAIRGQSTAGYTF. The CDR3 region has the DNA TGTGCCATCAGGGGACAGTCAACGGCCGGCTACACCTTC.